The entry below gives a single TCR beta chain sequence along with its context. This sample is drawn from a study of control samples from healthy donors and cancer patients. In germline, CDR1 is SGHTA, CDR2 FQGNSA. The CDR3 runs 13 residues. J was trimmed by 6 bases and V by 5 bases; bases with no gene match: 5. This table comes from immunoSEQ multiplex PCR, and its TCRdb copy is limited to in-frame clones, with some not included. This table has roughly 140,000 clones, over 90% appearing once. This sequence was found in a man in his forties or fifties in good health. Source material: blood. The rearrangement links TRBV7-2 to TRBJ2-3; TRBD1 matches 7 bases. CDR3 sequence: CASSRQGADTQYF. The CDR3 DNA reads as TGTGCCAGCAGCCGACAGGGTGCGGATACGCAGTATTTT.